Listed below are T cell receptor beta chains from one sample, sequenced in a study of beta chain features in type 1 diabetes. Data came from immunoSEQ multiplex PCR; TCRdb stores just in-frame clones and leaves some out. The table includes around 16,000 clones, roughly 70% detected once. Sequencing was done on a sample of stem cell memory CD4+ T cells from blood. The origin of the receptors is a man aged 30-40 years with type 1 diabetes. The CDR3 runs from the conserved cysteine through the conserved F or W. D genes are given only for firm matches. Clone size is not always given. Where it is, it says once, few, many or a class for expanded clones.

J gene: TRBJ2-7; V gene: TRBV5-1; D gene: TRBD1; clone size: -; CDR3 DNA: TGCGCCAGCAGCCCCGGGACAGCCTACGAGCAGTACTTC; CDR3 protein: CASSPGTAYEQYF
J gene: TRBJ1-4; V gene: TRBV7-2; D gene: -; clone size: -; CDR3 DNA: TGTGCCAGCAGCCCCAACCTTCACACAACTAATGAAAAACTGTTTTTT; CDR3 protein: CASSPNLHTTNEKLFF
J gene: TRBJ2-2; V gene: TRBV4-3; D gene: -; clone size: -; CDR3 DNA: TGCGCCAGCAGCCAAGGGGCAGGAGGAATCGGGGAGCTGTTTTTT; CDR3 protein: CASSQGAGGIGELFF
J gene: TRBJ2-1; V gene: TRBV5-1; D gene: -; clone size: -; CDR3 DNA: TGCGCCAGCAGCCTGGTCCCTAGCGACGACAATGAGCAGTTCTTC; CDR3 protein: CASSLVPSDDNEQFF
J gene: TRBJ2-2; V gene: TRBV7-6; D gene: -; clone size: -; CDR3 DNA: TGTGCCAGCAGCCCCCAACAGAGCTCCGGGGAGCTGTTTTTT; CDR3 protein: CASSPQQSSGELFF
J gene: TRBJ2-3; V gene: TRBV5-1; D gene: -; clone size: -; CDR3 DNA: TGCGCCAGCAGCTTGGAAAGGGTCGGGGCAGATACGCAGTATTTT; CDR3 protein: CASSLERVGADTQYF
J gene: TRBJ2-3; V gene: TRBV11-2; D gene: -; clone size: -; CDR3 DNA: TGTGCCAGCAGCGCCGCCCCGGGCAGGGGGGTGTATACGCAGTATTTT; CDR3 protein: CASSAAPGRGVYTQYF
J gene: TRBJ1-2; V gene: TRBV7-2; D gene: -; clone size: few; CDR3 DNA: TGTGCCAGCAGCTTAGACGCGGGAGCTATACGAGGCTACACCTTC; CDR3 protein: CASSLDAGAIRGYTF
J gene: TRBJ1-1; V gene: TRBV12-5; D gene: -; clone size: -; CDR3 DNA: TGTGCTAGTGGTTTGGTACCGGGACACGCCTTGAACACTGAAGCTTTCTTT; CDR3 protein: CASGLVPGHALNTEAFF
J gene: TRBJ1-5; V gene: TRBV7-2; D gene: TRBD1; clone size: -; CDR3 DNA: TGTGCCAGCAGCTTATCGACAGGGCCCCTTCTTCAGCCCCAGCATTTT; CDR3 protein: CASSLSTGPLLQPQHF
J gene: TRBJ2-7; V gene: TRBV5-1; D gene: -; clone size: -; CDR3 DNA: TGCGCCAGCAGGGAGGGGTCCTCGGGCGAGCAGTACTTC; CDR3 protein: CASREGSSGEQYF
J gene: TRBJ1-2; V gene: TRBV7-9; D gene: TRBD1; clone size: once; CDR3 DNA: TGTGCCAGCAGACTTATACCCCCGGGACAGGGGAGAACGGACTATGGCTACACCTTC; CDR3 protein: CASRLIPPGQGRTDYGYTF
J gene: TRBJ2-3; V gene: TRBV9; D gene: -; clone size: -; CDR3 DNA: TGTGCCAGCAGCGTAGTAGATTCCCTTCCCATTACGCAGTATTTT; CDR3 protein: CASSVVDSLPITQYF
J gene: TRBJ2-5; V gene: TRBV12-5; D gene: TRBD2; clone size: -; CDR3 DNA: TGTGCTAGTGGTTCGGGACTAGCGGGTTTCCTTGGGGAGACCCAGTACTTC; CDR3 protein: CASGSGLAGFLGETQYF
J gene: TRBJ1-6; V gene: TRBV2; D gene: TRBD1; clone size: -; CDR3 DNA: TGTGCCAGCACGGGGACAGGGGGGAATTCACCCCTCCACTTT; CDR3 protein: CASTGTGGNSPLHF
J gene: TRBJ2-1; V gene: TRBV10-3; D gene: TRBD2; clone size: -; CDR3 DNA: TGTGCCATCAGTTCCAGACTAGCGGGGGGGCGCGATGAGCAGTTCTTC; CDR3 protein: CAISSRLAGGRDEQFF
J gene: TRBJ2-1; V gene: TRBV10-2; D gene: TRBD1; clone size: -; CDR3 DNA: TGCGCCAGCAGCGATCCGGGACAGTACAATGAGCAGTTCTTC; CDR3 protein: CASSDPGQYNEQFF
J gene: TRBJ2-3; V gene: TRBV5-4; D gene: -; clone size: -; CDR3 DNA: TGTGCCAGCAGCCGCTCAGGGGCCCCAGATACGCAGTATTTT; CDR3 protein: CASSRSGAPDTQYF
J gene: TRBJ2-2; V gene: TRBV7-3; D gene: -; clone size: -; CDR3 DNA: TGTGCCAGCAGCTCCGCCGGAGGCACCGGGGAGCTGTTTTTT; CDR3 protein: CASSSAGGTGELFF
J gene: TRBJ2-7; V gene: TRBV6-5; D gene: TRBD2; clone size: once; CDR3 DNA: TGTGCCAGCAGTAGGGCGGGGGGGGGCCACGAGCAGTACTTC; CDR3 protein: CASSRAGGGHEQYF
J gene: TRBJ2-1; V gene: TRBV5-6; D gene: -; clone size: few; CDR3 DNA: TGTGCCAGCAGCTCCCTGAGAAGCGCAAACAATGAGCAGTTCTTC; CDR3 protein: CASSSLRSANNEQFF
J gene: TRBJ1-1; V gene: TRBV6-4; D gene: -; clone size: -; CDR3 DNA: TGTGCCAGCCGCCTCCAGGAGAACACTGAAGCTTTCTTT; CDR3 protein: CASRLQENTEAFF
J gene: TRBJ1-1; V gene: TRBV18; D gene: TRBD1; clone size: once; CDR3 DNA: TGTGCCAGCTCACTGTACAGGGGGGGAACTGAAGCTTTCTTT; CDR3 protein: CASSLYRGGTEAFF
J gene: TRBJ1-1; V gene: TRBV29-1; D gene: -; clone size: -; CDR3 DNA: TGCAGCGTTGGAAGGGGGAACACTGAAGCTTTCTTT; CDR3 protein: CSVGRGNTEAFF
J gene: TRBJ1-2; V gene: TRBV6-5; D gene: -; clone size: -; CDR3 DNA: TGTGCCAGCAGTTACGGGGGCAGCGTTTTCGCCTTC; CDR3 protein: CASSYGGSVFAF